The 25 T cell receptor beta chains reported below all come from one sample, sequenced in a study of cytomegalovirus exposure and HLA in healthy donors. This PCR relied on a set of 60 Vbeta primers and 13 Jbeta primers. Assay used: immunoSEQ multiplex PCR; TCRdb lists only in-frame clones, some missing. The sample has roughly 120,000 clones, roughly four fifths seen once. The specimen sequenced was PBMCs. Source of these receptors: a male donor in good health and CMV-seropositive.

This chain uses TRBV7-9 with TRBJ1-4, with 9 bases matching TRBD1. Germline loops: CDR1 SEHNR, CDR2 FQNEAQ (reference sequence). The CDR3 consists of 15 residues. Trimming cost V 4 bases and J 2 bases; bases outside gene matches: 2. The CDR3, as DNA: TGTGCCAGCAGCTGGGGACAGGGCACTAATGAAAAACTGTTTTTT. Protein: CASSWGQGTNEKLFF.

The rearrangement links TRBV5-4 to TRBJ1-5; 9 nucleotides match TRBD1. V dropped 3 bases and J dropped 4; count of bases not matched to a gene: 5. Germline V lookup: CDR1 SGHNT, CDR2 YYREEE (reference sequence). The CDR3 loop spans 15 amino acids. This CDR3 reads CASSSGTGSNQPQHF. The DNA for the CDR3 is TGTGCCAGCAGCTCGGGGACAGGGAGTAATCAGCCCCAGCATTTT.

The gene calls are TRBV11-2 and TRBJ2-2; 11 bases are a match to TRBD2. J was trimmed by 4 bases and V by 5 bases; bases with no gene match: 3. Germline loops: CDR1 SGHAT, CDR2 FQNNGV. The CDR3 length is 15 residues. The CDR3 loop reads CASSLTSGITGELFF. The CDR3 nucleotides are TGTGCCAGCAGCCTGACTAGCGGGATCACCGGGGAGCTGTTTTTT.

V is TRBV30 and J is TRBJ2-4; maybe TRBD1 (6 bases). The CDR3 is made up of 14 amino acids. Germline V gives CDR1 GTSNPN, CDR2 SVGIG (reference sequence). V shed 5 bases and J shed 0 bases, with 11 bases lying between them. CDR3 protein: CAWQGMLAKNIQYF. In DNA, the CDR3 is TGTGCCTGGCAGGGGATGCTAGCCAAAAACATTCAGTACTTC.

V is TRBV6-5 and J is TRBJ1-5, with D unclear. The CDR3 totals 13 residues. The V and J ends lost 3 bases and 4 bases respectively, with 7 bases between them. The germline CDR1 and CDR2 sequences are MNHEY and SVGAGI. CDR3 DNA: TGTGCCAGCAGTTATCGGAGAAATCAGCCCCAGCATTTT. It yields the protein CASSYRRNQPQHF.

Comments on this clone: Germline and junction disagree at one end, which may indicate a read error. CDR3 loop: CSSSSLGQRGYEQYF. CDR3 in DNA: TGTTCCAGCAGCTCTTTGGGACAGCGAGGGTACGAGCAGTACTTC. The chain combines TRBV7-9 with TRBJ2-7; TRBD1 matches 7 bases. The CDR3 spans 15 residues. CDR1 and CDR2 (germline): SEHNR, FQNEAQ (reference sequence).

The chain joins TRBV28 to TRBJ2-7, with D possibly TRBD2 on 5 matching bases. Germline V CDR1 and CDR2: MDHEN, SYDVKM. The germline V and J ends were trimmed by 10 bases and 6 bases, with 16 bases remaining between them. This CDR3 region has 12 residues. Here the CDR3 reads CATRRAVGEQYF. CDR3 DNA sequence: TGTGCCACTCGGCGGGCAGTGGGCGAGCAGTACTTC.

J is TRBJ2-7 and V is TRBV27; D is unresolved. Trimming cost V 2 bases and J 4 bases, with 9 bases left between them. From germline, CDR1 is MNHEY and CDR2 SMNVEV (reference sequence). This CDR3 is built from 13 residues. CDR3 sequence: CASSLGQLYEQYF. In nucleotides, the CDR3 is TGTGCCAGCAGTTTAGGGCAGCTTTACGAGCAGTACTTC.

This sequence joins TRBV18 and TRBJ1-6; 8 nucleotides agree with TRBD1. The trim removed 2 bases at V and 7 bases at J, leaving 4 bases unmatched. Germline V gives CDR1 KGHSH, CDR2 LQKENI. The CDR3 has 15 amino acids. The CDR3, as DNA: TGTGCCAGCTCACCAAACACAGGGGGGAATTCACCCCTCCACTTT. Residues: CASSPNTGGNSPLHF.

The chain employs TRBV5-1 and TRBJ1-1; TRBD1 is a possible D gene (5 bases). V was clipped by 0 bases and J by 3 bases, with 9 bases between them. Germline assignment: CDR1 SGHRS and CDR2 YFSETQ. The CDR3 runs 14 residues. CDR3 DNA sequence: TGCGCCAGCAGCTTGGGGGACTCATACACTGAAGCTTTCTTT. It is translated as CASSLGDSYTEAFF.

This rearrangement joins TRBV27 to TRBJ2-7, with 8 bases aligning to TRBD2. Looked up from germline, CDR1 is MNHEY and CDR2 is SMNVEV (reference sequence). The CDR3 is made up of 16 amino acids. Trimming cost V 0 bases and J 5 bases; bases outside gene matches: 9. In nucleotides, the CDR3 is TGTGCCAGCAGTTTATCGGTCAATCGACTAGCGAACGAGCAGTACTTC. The encoded protein is CASSLSVNRLANEQYF.

CDR3 sequence reads: CASSTDRHNEQFF. CDR3 coding DNA: TGTGCCAGTAGTACCGACAGACACAATGAGCAGTTCTTC. The rearrangement links TRBV19 to TRBJ2-1, with TRBD1 as a possible D gene (5 bases). Trimming cost V 4 bases and J 5 bases, with 9 bases left between them. The CDR3 totals 13 residues. The germline V gene encodes CDR1 LNHDA and CDR2 SQIVND (reference sequence).

V usage is TRBV6-6 and J usage is TRBJ2-7, with D maybe TRBD1 (6 bases). CDR3 size: 14 residues. Looked up from germline, CDR1 is MNHNY and CDR2 is SVGAGI (reference sequence). The V end lost 8 bases, the J end lost 1 base, and 15 bases lay between the germline ends. CDR3 bases: TGTGCCAGCTACGATGACAGGTCTTCCTACGAGCAGTACTTC. Residues: CASYDDRSSYEQYF.

Regarding this clone: One end of the junction varies from germline; a read error may be responsible. The V and J genes are TRBV19 and TRBJ1-5; TRBD1 is a possible D gene (5 bases). The CDR3 extends over 15 amino acids. Germline-derived CDR1 and CDR2 are LNHDA and SQIVND (reference sequence). CDR3 sequence reads: CASSPKRGGNPPQHF. CDR3 coding DNA: TGTGCCAGTAGCCCCAAGCGGGGGGGGAATCCGCCCCAGCATTTT.

CDR3 DNA: TGTGCCAGCAGCAAGACAGCCAGCTCTGGAAACACCATATATTTT. Translation: CASSKTASSGNTIYF. The chain has TRBV2 and TRBJ1-3, with a weak D call TRBD1 (5 bases). V lost 6 bases, J lost 0 bases, and 12 bases lay in between. CDR1 is SNHLY, CDR2 FYNNEI, per germline. The CDR3 spans 15 residues.

The chain is built from TRBV10-3 and TRBJ1-1, with D maybe TRBD1 (5 bases). The CDR3 has 13 amino acids. Germline V gene lookup returns CDR1 ENHRY and CDR2 SYGVKD. The ends were cut back, 6 bases at V and 5 bases at J, with 13 bases in the middle. CDR3 nucleotide sequence: TGTGCCATCAGGTTGACAGAGAAGACTGAAGCTTTCTTT. It is translated as CAIRLTEKTEAFF.

This rearrangement joins TRBV5-1 to TRBJ2-5; tentatively, D is TRBD1 (6 bases). V was clipped by 0 bases and J by 2 bases, with 8 bases between them. Germline V gene lookup returns CDR1 SGHRS and CDR2 YFSETQ. CDR3 length: 14 amino acids. The CDR3 DNA follows: TGCGCCAGCAGCTTGGGACAGGTTCAAGAGACCCAGTACTTC. Its translation: CASSLGQVQETQYF. The whole variable domain, filled in from reference TRBV5-1 and TRBJ2-5, reads KAGVTQTPRYLIKTRGQQVTLSCSPISGHRSVSWYQQTPGQGLQFLFEYFSETQRNKGNFPGRFSGRQFSNSRSEMNVSTLELGDSALYLCASSLGQVQETQYFGPGTRLLVL.

The chain links TRBV7-2 to TRBJ1-6; D ambiguous. The germline CDR1 and CDR2 sequences are SGHTA and FQGNSA. CDR3 length: 15 amino acids. Trimming took off 6 bases at V and 9 bases at J, with 18 bases between the two ends. This chain's CDR3 is CASSRIGGGGSPLHF. The CDR3 coding sequence is TGTGCCAGCAGTCGTATTGGAGGAGGTGGTTCACCCCTCCACTTT.

The chain combines TRBV28 with TRBJ2-7; a weak D match, TRBD1 (5 bases). The CDR3 has 13 amino acids. Trimming pared 2 bases from V and 6 bases from J, leaving 11 bases between. Germline assignment: CDR1 MDHEN and CDR2 SYDVKM. CDR3 sequence (DNA): TGTGCCAGCAGTTTAAGGCGCCAGGGCGAGCAGTACTTC. This gives the protein CASSLRRQGEQYF.

The DNA of the CDR3 is TGTGCCAGCATGAGGAACACCGGGGAGCTGTTTTTT. Residues: CASMRNTGELFF. The chain joins TRBV28 to TRBJ2-2; D is unclear. Germline CDR1 is MDHEN and CDR2 is SYDVKM. This CDR3 contains 12 residues. The V end lost 7 bases, the J end lost 1 base, and 4 bases lay between the germline ends.

The chain links TRBV19 to TRBJ2-7; TRBD1 matches 9 bases. Trimming at V came to 5 bases and at J to 0 bases, leaving 5 bases not matched to a gene. Germline lookup yields CDR1 LNHDA and CDR2 SQIVND (reference sequence). The CDR3 is 15 amino acids. In DNA form, the CDR3 reads TGTGCCAGTAGTCCCGGGACAGGGAGCTCCTACGAGCAGTACTTC. Its translation: CASSPGTGSSYEQYF.

To note about this clone: The junction shows a germline mismatch at one end, possibly a read error. The gene calls are TRBV5-8 and TRBJ1-1; D perhaps matches TRBD1 (6 bases). Germline V gives CDR1 SGHTS, CDR2 YDEGEE. The CDR3 spans 16 residues. The CDR3 sequence: CASSLHPGGAGTEASF. CDR3 sequence (DNA): TGTGCCAGCAGCTTGCACCCTGGGGGGGCGGGCACTGAAGCTTCCTTT.

The genes are TRBV28 and TRBJ2-5; possibly TRBD2 for D (6 bases). With 5 bases removed from V and 4 bases from J, the gap between germline ends came to 17 bases. The CDR3 is made up of 15 amino acids. Germline V gene sequence: CDR1 MDHEN, CDR2 SYDVKM. Here the CDR3 reads CASSLLAIGRETQYF. CDR3 coding DNA: TGTGCCAGCAGTCTCCTAGCGATTGGACGAGAGACCCAGTACTTC.

The chain uses TRBV7-8 and TRBJ2-5; no definite D call. The J call may not be correct, given that the DNA end is closer to TRBJ2-7. Germline CDR1 SGHVS, CDR2 FQNEAQ. The CDR3 has 11 amino acids. CDR3 nucleotides: TGTGCCAGCAGCTTTTCCCTCGAGCAGTACTTC. Amino acid sequence: CASSFSLEQYF.

This chain joins TRBV5-4 and TRBJ2-1, with 11 positions matching TRBD2. This CDR3 has 13 residues. Looked up from germline, CDR1 is SGHNT and CDR2 is YYREEE (reference sequence). Unmatched junction bases numbered 4, after V lost 5 bases and J lost 9 bases. CDR3 in DNA: TGTGCCAGCAGACCTAGCGGGAGGACTGAGCAGTTCTTC. Translated, it gives CASRPSGRTEQFF.